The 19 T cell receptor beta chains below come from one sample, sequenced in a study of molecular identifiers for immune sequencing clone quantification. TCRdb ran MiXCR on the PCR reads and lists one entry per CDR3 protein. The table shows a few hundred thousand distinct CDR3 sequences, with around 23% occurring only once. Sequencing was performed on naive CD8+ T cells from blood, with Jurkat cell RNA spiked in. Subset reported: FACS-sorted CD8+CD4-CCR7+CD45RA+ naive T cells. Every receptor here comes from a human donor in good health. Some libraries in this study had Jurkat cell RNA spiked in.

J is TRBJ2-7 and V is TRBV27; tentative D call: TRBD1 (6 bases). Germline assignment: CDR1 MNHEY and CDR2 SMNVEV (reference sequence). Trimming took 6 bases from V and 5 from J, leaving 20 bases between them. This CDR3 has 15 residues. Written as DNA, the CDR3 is TGTGCCAGCAGCCCACGTACAGGGAGTAGGCACGAGCAGTACTTC. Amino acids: CASSPRTGSRHEQYF.

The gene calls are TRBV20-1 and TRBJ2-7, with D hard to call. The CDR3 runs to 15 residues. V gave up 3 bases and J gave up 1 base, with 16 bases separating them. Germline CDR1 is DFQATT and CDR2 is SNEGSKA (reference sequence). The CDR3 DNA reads TGCAGTGCTAGGGTTTACACTGAACCTTCCTACGAGCAGTACTTC. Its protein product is CSARVYTEPSYEQYF.

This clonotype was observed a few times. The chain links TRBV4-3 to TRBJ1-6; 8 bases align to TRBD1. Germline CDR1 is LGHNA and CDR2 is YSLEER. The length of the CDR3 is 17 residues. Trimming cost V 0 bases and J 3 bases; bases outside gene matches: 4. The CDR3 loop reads CASSQDYGTGYNSPLHF. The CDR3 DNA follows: TGCGCCAGCAGCCAAGATTACGGGACAGGCTATAATTCACCCCTCCACTTT.

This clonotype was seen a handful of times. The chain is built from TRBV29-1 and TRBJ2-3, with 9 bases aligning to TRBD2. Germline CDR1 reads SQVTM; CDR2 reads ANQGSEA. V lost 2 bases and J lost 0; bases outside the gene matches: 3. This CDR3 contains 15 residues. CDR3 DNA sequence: TGCAGCGTTGAAAGGCGGGGGGGAAGCACAGATACGCAGTATTTT. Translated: CSVERRGGSTDTQYF.

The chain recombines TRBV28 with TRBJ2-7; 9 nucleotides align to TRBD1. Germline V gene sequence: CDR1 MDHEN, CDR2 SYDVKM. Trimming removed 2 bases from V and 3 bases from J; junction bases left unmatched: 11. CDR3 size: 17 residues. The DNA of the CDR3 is TGTGCCAGCAGTTTAAGGAGGATGGACAGGGGCAGCTACGAGCAGTACTTC. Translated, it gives CASSLRRMDRGSYEQYF.

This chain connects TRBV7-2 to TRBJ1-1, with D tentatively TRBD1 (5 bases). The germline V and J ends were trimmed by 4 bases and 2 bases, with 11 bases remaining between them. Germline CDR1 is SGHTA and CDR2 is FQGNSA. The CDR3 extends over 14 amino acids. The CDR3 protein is CASSSGDSNTEAFF. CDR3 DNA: TGTGCCAGCAGCTCGGGGGATAGCAACACTGAAGCTTTCTTT.

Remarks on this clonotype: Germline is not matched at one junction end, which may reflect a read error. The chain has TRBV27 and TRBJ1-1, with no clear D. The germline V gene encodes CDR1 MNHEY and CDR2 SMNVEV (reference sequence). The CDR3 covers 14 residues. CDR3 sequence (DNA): TGTGCCGGCAGTTTATCGACGGGGTACACTGAAGCTTTCTTT. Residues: CAGSLSTGYTEAFF.

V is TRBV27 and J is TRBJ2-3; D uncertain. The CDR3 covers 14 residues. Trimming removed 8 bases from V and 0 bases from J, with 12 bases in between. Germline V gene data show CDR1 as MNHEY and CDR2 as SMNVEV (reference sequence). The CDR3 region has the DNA TGTGCCAGCGGAACCCGCGGCAGCACAGATACGCAGTATTTT. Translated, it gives CASGTRGSTDTQYF.

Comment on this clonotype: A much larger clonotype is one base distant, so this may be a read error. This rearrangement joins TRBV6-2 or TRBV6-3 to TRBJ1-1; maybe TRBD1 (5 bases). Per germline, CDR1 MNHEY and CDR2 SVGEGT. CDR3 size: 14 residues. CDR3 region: CASSYVTVNAEAFF. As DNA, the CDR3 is TGTGCCAGCAGTTACGTGACAGTGAACGCTGAAGCTTTCTTT.

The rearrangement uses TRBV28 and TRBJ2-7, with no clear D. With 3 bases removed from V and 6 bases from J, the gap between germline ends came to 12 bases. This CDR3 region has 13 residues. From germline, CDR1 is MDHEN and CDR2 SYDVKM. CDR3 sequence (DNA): TGTGCCAGCAGTTTCCCCCCCCCCAGCGAGCAGTACTTC. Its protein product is CASSFPPPSEQYF.

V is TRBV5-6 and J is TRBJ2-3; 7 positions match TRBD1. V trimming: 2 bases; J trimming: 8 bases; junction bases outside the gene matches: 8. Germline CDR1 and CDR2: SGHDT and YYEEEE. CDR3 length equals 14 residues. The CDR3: CASSLGQEYGTQYF. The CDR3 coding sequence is TGTGCCAGCAGCTTAGGACAGGAGTATGGTACGCAGTATTTT.

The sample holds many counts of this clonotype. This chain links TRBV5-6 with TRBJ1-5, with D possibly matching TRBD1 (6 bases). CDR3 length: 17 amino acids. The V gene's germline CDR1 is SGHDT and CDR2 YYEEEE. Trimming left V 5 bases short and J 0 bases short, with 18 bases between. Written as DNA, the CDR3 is TGTGCCAGCAGTTACGGGACAAATATTTTTAGCAATCAGCCCCAGCATTTT. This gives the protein CASSYGTNIFSNQPQHF.

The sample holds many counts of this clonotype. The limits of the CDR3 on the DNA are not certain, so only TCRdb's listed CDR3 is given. CDR3 loop: CASSLVGGGTSDF. The chain links TRBV7-9 to TRBJ2-3. The CDR3 length equals 13 residues, ends included. Germline V CDR1 and CDR2: SEHNR, FQNEAQ (reference sequence).

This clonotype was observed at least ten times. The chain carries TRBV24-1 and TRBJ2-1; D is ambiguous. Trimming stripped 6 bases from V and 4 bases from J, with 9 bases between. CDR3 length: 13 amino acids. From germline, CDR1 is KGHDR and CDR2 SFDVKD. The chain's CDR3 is CATSLVGYNEQFF. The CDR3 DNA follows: TGTGCCACCAGTCTGGTCGGGTACAATGAGCAGTTCTTC.

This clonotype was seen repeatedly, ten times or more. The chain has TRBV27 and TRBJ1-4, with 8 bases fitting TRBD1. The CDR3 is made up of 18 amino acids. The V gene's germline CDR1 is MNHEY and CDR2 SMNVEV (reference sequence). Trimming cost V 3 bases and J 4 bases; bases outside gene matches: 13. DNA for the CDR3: TGTGCCAGCAGTTTCGTCCCCCGGGACAGGAGGAATAATGAAAAACTGTTTTTT. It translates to CASSFVPRDRRNNEKLFF.

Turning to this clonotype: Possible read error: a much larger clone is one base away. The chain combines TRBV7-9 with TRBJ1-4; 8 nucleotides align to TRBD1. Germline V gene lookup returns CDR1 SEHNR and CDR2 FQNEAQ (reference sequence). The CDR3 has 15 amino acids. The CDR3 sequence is CAGSGTGGANEKLFF. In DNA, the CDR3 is TGTGCCGGCAGCGGCACAGGGGGAGCTAATGAAAAACTGTTTTTT.

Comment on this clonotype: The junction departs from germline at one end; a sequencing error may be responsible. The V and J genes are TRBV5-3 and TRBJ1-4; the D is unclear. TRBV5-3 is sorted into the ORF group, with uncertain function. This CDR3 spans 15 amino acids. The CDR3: CASSLVGGRNEKLFF. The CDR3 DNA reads TGTGCCAGCAGCTTGGTTGGAGGGAGAAATGAAAAACTGTTTTTT.

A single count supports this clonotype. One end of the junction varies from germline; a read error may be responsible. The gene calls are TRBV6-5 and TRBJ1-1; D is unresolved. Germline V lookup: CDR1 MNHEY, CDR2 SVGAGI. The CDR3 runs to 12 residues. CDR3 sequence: CARSYPGTEAFF. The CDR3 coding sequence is TGTGCCAGAAGTTACCCAGGCACTGAAGCTTTCTTT.

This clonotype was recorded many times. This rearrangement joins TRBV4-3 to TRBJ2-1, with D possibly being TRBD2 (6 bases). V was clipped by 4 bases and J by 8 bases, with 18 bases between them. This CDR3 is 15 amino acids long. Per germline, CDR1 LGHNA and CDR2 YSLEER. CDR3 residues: CASSPLGGGGDEQFF. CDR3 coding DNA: TGCGCCAGCAGCCCGCTAGGTGGGGGAGGAGATGAGCAGTTCTTC.